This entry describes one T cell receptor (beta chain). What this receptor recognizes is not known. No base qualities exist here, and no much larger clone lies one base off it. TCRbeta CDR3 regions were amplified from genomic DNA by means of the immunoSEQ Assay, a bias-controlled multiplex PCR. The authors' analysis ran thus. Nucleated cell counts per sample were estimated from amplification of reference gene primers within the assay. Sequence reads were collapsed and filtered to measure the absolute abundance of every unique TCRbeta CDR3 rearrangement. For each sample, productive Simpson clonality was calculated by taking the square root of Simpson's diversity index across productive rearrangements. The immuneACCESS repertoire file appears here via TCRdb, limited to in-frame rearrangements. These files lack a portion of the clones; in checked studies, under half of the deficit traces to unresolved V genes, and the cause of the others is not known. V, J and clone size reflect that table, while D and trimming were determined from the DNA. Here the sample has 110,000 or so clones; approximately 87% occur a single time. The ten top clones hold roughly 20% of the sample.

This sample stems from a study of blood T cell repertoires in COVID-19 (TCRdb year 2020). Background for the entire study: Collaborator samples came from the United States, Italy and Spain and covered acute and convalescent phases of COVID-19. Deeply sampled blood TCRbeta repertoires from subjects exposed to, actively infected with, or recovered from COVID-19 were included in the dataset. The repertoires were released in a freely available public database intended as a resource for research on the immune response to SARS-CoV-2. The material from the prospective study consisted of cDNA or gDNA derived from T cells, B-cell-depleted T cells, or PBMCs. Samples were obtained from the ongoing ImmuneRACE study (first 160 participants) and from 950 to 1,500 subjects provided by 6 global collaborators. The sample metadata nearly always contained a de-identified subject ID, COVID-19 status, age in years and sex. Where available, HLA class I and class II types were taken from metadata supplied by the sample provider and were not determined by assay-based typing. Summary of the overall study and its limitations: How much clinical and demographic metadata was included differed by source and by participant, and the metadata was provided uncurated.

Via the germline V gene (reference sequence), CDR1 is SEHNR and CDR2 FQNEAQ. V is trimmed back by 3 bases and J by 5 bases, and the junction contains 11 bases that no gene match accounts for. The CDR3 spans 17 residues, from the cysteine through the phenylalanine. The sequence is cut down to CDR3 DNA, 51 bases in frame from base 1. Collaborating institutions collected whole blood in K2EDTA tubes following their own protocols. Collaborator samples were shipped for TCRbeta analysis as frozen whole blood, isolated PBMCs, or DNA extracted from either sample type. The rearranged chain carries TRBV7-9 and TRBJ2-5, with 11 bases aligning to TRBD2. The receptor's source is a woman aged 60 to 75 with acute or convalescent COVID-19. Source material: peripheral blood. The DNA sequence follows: TGTGCCAGCAGCTTCTACGGACTAGCGGGCCGCCGGGAGACCCAGTACTTC. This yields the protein CASSFYGLAGRRETQYF.